This T cell receptor (beta chain) was sequenced during a study of siplizumab effects on memory and regulatory T cells. Findings and caveats of the study: For mappable alloreactive CD4+ clones, the mean Treg-derived fraction was around 66% with siplizumab and roughly 25% in controls. Of the proliferating CD4+ or CD8+ clones, roughly 75-97% lacked a naive or memory phenotype that could be assigned. Siplizumab significantly lowered the alloreactive sequences that could be traced to unstimulated CD4+ memory cells.

The method was immunoSEQ multiplex PCR; TCRdb's version includes in-frame clones alone and lacks a portion of them. The sample lists about 10,000 clones, around 40% occurring once. Coculture of the mixed lymphocyte reaction cells took place at 37 degrees C and lasted six to seven days. This clone was recorded a few times. What it binds is unknown. Specimen: CFSE-low (dividing) CD8+ T cells sorted from an allogeneic mixed lymphocyte reaction. The TCR was taken from a human donor in good health; the cells came from an allogeneic mixed lymphocyte reaction.

The CDR3 DNA follows: TGTGCCAGCAGCCCGTGGGACAACTACTACGAGCAGTACTTC. This sequence encodes CASSPWDNYYEQYF. V usage is TRBV14 and J usage is TRBJ2-7, with D tentatively TRBD1 (6 bases). CDR3 length: 14 residues. V lost 4 bases and J 3 bases, leaving 13 bases between the germline ends. Germline CDR1 and CDR2: SGHDN and FVKESK.